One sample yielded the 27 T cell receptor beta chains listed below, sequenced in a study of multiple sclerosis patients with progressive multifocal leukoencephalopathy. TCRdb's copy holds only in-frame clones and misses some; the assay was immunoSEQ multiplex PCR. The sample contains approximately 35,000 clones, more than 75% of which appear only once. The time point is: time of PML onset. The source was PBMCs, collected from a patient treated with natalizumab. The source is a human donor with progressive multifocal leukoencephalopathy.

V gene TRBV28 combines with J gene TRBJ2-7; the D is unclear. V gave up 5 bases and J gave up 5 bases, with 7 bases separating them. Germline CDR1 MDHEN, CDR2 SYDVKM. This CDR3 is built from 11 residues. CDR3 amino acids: CASSVGNEQYF. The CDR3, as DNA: TGTGCCAGCAGTGTAGGCAACGAGCAGTACTTC. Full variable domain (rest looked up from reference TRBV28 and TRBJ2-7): DVKVTQSSRYLVKRTGEKVFLECVQDMDHENMFWYRQDPGLGLRLIYFSYDVKMKEKGDIPEGYSVSREKKERFSLILESASTNQTSMYLCASSVGNEQYFGPGTRLTVT.

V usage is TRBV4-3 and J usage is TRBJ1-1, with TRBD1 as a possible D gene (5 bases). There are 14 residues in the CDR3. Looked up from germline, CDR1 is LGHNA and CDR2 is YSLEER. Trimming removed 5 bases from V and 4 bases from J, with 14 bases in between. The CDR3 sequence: CASSSKGRGTEAFF. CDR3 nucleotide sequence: TGCGCCAGCAGCTCCAAGGGTAGGGGCACTGAAGCTTTCTTT.

The CDR3 region is CASSLGDGIYGYTF. CDR3 DNA sequence: TGTGCCAGCAGCTTGGGGGACGGGATCTATGGCTACACCTTC. The rearrangement joins TRBV5-4 to TRBJ1-2; D is perhaps TRBD1 (5 bases). The CDR3 is 14 residues long. Germline loops: CDR1 SGHNT, CDR2 YYREEE (reference sequence). Deletions cut 0 bases from V and 4 bases from J, with 10 bases between.

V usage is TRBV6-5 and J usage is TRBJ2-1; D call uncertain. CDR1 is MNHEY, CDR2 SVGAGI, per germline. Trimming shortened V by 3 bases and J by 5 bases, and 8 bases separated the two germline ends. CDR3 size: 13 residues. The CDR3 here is CASSYRGDNEQFF. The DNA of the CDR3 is TGTGCCAGCAGTTATAGAGGAGACAATGAGCAGTTCTTC.

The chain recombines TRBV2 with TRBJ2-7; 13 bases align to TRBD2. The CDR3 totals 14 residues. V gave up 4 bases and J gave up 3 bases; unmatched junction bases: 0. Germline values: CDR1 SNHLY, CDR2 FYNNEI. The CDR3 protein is CASSGTSGSYEQYF. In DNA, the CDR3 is TGTGCCAGCAGTGGGACTAGCGGGAGCTACGAGCAGTACTTC.

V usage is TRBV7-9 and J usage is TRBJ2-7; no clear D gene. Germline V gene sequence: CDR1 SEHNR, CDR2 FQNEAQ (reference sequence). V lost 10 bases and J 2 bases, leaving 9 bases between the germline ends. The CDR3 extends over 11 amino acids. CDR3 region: CATELTYEQYF. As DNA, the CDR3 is TGTGCCACCGAGCTGACCTACGAGCAGTACTTC.

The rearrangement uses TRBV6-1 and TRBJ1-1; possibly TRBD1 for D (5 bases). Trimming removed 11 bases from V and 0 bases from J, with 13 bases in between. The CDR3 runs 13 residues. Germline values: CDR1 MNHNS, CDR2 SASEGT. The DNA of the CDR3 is TGTGCCGGCGGGGGGACCTTGAACACTGAAGCTTTCTTT. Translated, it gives CAGGGTLNTEAFF.

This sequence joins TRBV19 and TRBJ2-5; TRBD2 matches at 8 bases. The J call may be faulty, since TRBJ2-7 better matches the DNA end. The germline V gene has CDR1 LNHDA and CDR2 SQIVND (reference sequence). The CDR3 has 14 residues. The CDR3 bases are TGTGCCAGTAGCCCGGGGGGGTTGATGTACGAGCAGTACTTC. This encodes CASSPGGLMYEQYF.

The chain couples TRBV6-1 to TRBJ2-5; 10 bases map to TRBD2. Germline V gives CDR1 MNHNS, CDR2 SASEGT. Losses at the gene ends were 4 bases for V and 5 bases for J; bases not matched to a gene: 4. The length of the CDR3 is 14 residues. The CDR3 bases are TGTGCCAGCAGTGTACTAGCGGGGTCGGAGACCCAGTACTTC. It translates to CASSVLAGSETQYF.

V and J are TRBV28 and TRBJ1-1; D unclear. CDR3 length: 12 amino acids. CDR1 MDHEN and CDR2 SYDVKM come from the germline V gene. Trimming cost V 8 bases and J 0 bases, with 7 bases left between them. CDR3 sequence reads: CASRPVNTEAFF. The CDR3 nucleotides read TGTGCCAGCCGACCCGTGAACACTGAAGCTTTCTTT.

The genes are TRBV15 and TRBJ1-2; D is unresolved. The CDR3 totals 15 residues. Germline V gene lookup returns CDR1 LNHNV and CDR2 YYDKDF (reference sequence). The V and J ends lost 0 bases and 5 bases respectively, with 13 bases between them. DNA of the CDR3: TGTGCCACCAGCAGAGACGGCGGTTTGGGGTATGGCTACACCTTC. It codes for CATSRDGGLGYGYTF.

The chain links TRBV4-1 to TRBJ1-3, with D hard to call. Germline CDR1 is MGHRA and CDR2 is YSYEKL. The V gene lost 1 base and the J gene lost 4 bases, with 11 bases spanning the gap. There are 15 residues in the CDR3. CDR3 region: CASSQVSLKGNTIYF. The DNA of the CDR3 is TGCGCCAGCAGCCAAGTTTCTCTCAAGGGAAACACCATATATTTT.

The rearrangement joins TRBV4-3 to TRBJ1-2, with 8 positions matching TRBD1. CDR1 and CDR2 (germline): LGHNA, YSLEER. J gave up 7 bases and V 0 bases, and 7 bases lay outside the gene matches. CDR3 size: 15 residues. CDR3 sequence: CASSQDRQGAIGYTF. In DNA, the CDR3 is TGCGCCAGCAGCCAAGATCGGCAGGGGGCTATTGGCTACACCTTC.

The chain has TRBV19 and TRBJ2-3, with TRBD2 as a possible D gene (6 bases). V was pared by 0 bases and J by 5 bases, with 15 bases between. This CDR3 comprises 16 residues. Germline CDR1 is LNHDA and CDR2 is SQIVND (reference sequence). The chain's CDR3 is CASSIDRGKAKDTQYF. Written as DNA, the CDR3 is TGTGCCAGTAGTATAGATCGCGGGAAGGCGAAAGATACGCAGTATTTT.

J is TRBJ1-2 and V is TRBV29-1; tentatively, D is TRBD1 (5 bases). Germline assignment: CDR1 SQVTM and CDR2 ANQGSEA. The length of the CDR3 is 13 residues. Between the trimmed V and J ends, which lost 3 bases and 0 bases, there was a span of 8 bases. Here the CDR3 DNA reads TGCAGCGTTGACGACAGAGCTAACTATGGCTACACCTTC. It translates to CSVDDRANYGYTF.

CDR3 DNA: TGCGCCAGCACCCCGGCCCCCGGCAATGAGCAGTTCTTC. Translated, it gives CASTPAPGNEQFF. The V and J genes are TRBV5-1 and TRBJ2-1; unclear D gene. In germline, CDR1 is SGHRS, CDR2 YFSETQ. The CDR3 is 13 residues long. Deletions cut 6 bases from V and 6 bases from J, with 13 bases between.

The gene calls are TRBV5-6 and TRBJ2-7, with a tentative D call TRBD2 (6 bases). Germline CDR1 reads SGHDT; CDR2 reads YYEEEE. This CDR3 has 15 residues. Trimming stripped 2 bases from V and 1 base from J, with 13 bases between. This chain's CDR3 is CASSFWGGGSYEQYF. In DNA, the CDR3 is TGTGCCAGCAGCTTTTGGGGAGGAGGTTCCTACGAGCAGTACTTC.

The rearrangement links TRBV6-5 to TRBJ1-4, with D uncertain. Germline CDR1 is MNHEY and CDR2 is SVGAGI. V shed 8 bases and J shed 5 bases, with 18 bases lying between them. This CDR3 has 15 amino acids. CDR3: CASSNPREGNEKLFF. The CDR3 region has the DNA TGTGCCAGCTCAAATCCAAGGGAAGGGAATGAAAAACTGTTTTTT.

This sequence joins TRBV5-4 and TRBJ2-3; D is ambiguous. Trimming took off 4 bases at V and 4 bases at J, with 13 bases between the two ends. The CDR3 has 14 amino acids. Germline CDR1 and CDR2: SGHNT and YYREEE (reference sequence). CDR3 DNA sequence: TGTGCCAGCAGCCCGGACCTTGGGGCAGATACGCAGTATTTT. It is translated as CASSPDLGADTQYF. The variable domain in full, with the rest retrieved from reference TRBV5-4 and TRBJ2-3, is ETGVTQSPTHLIKTRGQQVTLRCSSQSGHNTVSWYQQALGQGPQFIFQYYREEENGRGNFPPRFSGLQFPNYSSELNVNALELDDSALYLCASSPDLGADTQYFGPGTRLTVL.

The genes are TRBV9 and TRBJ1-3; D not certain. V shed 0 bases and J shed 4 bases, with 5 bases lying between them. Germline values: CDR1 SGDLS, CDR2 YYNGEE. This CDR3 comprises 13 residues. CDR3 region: CASSVAGGNTIYF. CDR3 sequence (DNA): TGTGCCAGCAGCGTAGCGGGGGGAAACACCATATATTTT.

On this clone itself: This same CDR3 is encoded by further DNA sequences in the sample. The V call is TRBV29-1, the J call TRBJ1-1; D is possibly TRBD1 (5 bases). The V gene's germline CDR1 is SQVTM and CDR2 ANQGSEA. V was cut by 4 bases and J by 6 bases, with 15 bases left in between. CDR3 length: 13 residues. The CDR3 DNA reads TGCAGCGTTGGGGGGGATGGGGGGGCTGAAGCTTTCTTT. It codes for CSVGGDGGAEAFF.

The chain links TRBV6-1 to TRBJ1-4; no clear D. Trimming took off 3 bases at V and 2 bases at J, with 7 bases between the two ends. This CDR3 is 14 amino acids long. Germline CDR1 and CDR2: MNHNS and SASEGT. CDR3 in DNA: TGTGCCAGCAGTGACATATGGACTAATGAAAAACTGTTTTTT. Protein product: CASSDIWTNEKLFF.

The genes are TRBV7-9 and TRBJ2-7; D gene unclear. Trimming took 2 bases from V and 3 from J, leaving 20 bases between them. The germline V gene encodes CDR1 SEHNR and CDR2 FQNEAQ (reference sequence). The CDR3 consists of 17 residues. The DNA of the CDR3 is TGTGCCAGCAGCTTACCCCCTATAGGCCAGGAATACTACGAGCAGTACTTC. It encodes CASSLPPIGQEYYEQYF.

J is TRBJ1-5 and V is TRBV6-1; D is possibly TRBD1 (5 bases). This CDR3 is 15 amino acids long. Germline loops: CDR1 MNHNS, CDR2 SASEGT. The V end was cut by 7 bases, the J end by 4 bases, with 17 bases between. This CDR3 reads CASTKAPGGNQPQHF. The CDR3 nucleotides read TGTGCCAGCACCAAGGCCCCGGGGGGAAATCAGCCCCAGCATTTT.

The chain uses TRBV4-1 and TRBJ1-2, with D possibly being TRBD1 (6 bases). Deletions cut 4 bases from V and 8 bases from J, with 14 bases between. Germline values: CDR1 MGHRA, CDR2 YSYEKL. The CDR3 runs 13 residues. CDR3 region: CASSRTGLEGYTF. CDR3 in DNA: TGCGCCAGCAGCCGTACAGGGTTGGAGGGCTACACCTTC.

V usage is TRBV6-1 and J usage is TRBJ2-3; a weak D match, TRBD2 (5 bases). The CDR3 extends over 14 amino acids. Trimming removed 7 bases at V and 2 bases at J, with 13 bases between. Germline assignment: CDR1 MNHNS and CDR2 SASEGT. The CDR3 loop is CASNPGVDTDTQYF. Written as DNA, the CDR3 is TGTGCCAGCAACCCCGGGGTCGACACAGATACGCAGTATTTT.

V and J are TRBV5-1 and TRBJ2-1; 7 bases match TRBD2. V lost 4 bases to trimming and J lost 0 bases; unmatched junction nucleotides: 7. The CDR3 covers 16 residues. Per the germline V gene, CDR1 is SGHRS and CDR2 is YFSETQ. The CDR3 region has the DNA TGCGCCAGCAGCCGGGATGGCGGGAGCTCCTACAATGAGCAGTTCTTC. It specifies CASSRDGGSSYNEQFF.